This T cell receptor beta chain was profiled in a study of post-analysis software for immune sequencing data. The TCR beta cDNA libraries carried unique molecular identifiers. Using its own MiXCR run on the PCR reads, TCRdb lists one record per CDR3 protein. The sample includes some 500,000 distinct CDR3 sequences, under 55% of them seen just once. Study results and caveats: By F measure, samples from a shared preparation batch strongly co-clustered. TRBV5-6, TRBV5-1 and TRBV20-1 were among four to six TRBV segments more frequent in patients than controls. Versus controls, multiple sclerosis patients showed significantly lower diversity (normalized Chao1).

As for this clonotype: Its antigen is not identified.

The CDR3 has 14 residues. CDR1 is SNHLY and CDR2 is FYNNEI in the germline V gene. V lost 6 bases and J 0 bases, leaving 11 bases between the germline ends. The sequence was obtained from a girl between 5 and 17 years old with multiple sclerosis. The sequenced material came from blood. The chain has TRBV2 and TRBJ1-1; D not certain. The CDR3 region is CASRITLLNTEAFF. CDR3 in DNA: TGTGCCAGCAGGATAACGCTTCTGAACACTGAAGCTTTCTTT.